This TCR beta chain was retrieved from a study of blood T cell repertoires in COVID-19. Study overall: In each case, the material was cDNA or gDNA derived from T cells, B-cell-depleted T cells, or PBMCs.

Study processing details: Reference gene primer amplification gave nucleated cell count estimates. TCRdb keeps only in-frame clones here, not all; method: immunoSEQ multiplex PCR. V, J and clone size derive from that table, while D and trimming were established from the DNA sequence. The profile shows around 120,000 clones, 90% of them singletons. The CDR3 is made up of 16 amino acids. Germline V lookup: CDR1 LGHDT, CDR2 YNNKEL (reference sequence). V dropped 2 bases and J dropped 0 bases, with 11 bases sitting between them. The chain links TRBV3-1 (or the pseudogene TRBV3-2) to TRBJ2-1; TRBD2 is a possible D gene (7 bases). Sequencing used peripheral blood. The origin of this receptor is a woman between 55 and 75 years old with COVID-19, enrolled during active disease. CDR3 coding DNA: TGTGCCAGCAGCCAACACGGGGGGCGCTCCTACAATGAGCAGTTCTTC. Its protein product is CASSQHGGRSYNEQFF.